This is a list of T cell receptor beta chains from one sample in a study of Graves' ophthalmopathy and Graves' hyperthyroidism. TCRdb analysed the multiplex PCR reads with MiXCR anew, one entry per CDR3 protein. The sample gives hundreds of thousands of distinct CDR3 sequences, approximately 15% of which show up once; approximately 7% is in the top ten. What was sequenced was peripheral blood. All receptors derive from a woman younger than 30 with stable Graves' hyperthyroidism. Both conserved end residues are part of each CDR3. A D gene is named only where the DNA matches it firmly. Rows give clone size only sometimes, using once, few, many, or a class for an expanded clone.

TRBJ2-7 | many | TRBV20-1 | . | CSATEDPGSSYEQYF | TGCAGTGCTACCGAGGACCCTGGCTCGTCGTACGAGCAGTACTTC
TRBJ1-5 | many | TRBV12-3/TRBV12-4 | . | CASSYRGPKYSNQPQHF | TGTGCCAGCAGTTACCGCGGACCTAAATATAGCAATCAGCCCCAGCATTTT
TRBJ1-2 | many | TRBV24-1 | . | CATSDLRLYGYTF | TGTGCCACCAGTGATTTGCGACTCTATGGCTACACCTTC
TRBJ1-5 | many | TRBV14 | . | CASSRLSQAPVEPQHF | TGTGCCAGCAGCCGACTCTCGCAGGCCCCGGTGGAGCCCCAGCATTTT
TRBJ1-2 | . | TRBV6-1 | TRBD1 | CASSWDRGLEGYTF | TGTGCCAGCAGCTGGGACAGGGGGCTGGAAGGCTACACCTTC
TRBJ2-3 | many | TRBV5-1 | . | CASRGGGTDTQYF | TGCGCCAGCAGGGGAGGAGGCACAGATACGCAGTATTTT
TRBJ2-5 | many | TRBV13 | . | CASSSRQGRDETQYF | TGTGCCAGCAGCTCACGACAGGGGAGGGATGAGACCCAGTACTTC
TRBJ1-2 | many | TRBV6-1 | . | CASISPSGFYTF | TGTGCCAGCATCTCCCCCTCGGGGTTCTACACCTTC
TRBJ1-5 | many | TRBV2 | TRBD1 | CASSGTGGWSNQPQHF | TGTGCCAGCAGCGGGACAGGGGGCTGGAGCAATCAGCCCCAGCATTTT
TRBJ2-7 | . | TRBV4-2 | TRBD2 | CASSHSAGGPEEQYF | TGTGCCAGCAGCCATTCAGCGGGGGGGCCAGAAGAGCAGTACTTC
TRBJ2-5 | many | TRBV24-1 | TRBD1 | CATSESGTGRGQETQYF | TGTGCCACCAGTGAGTCCGGGACAGGGAGAGGCCAAGAGACCCAGTACTTC
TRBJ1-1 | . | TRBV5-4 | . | CASSMPGLQMNTEAFF | TGTGCCAGCAGTATGCCGGGGTTACAAATGAACACTGAAGCTTTCTTT
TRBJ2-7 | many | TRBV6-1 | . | CASSGEGDPYEQYF | TGTGCCAGCAGTGGGGAAGGGGACCCTTACGAGCAGTACTTC
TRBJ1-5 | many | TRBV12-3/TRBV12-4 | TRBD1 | CASSLGGTGTNQPQHF | TGTGCCAGCAGTTTAGGGGGGACAGGAACCAATCAGCCCCAGCATTTT
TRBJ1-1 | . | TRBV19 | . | CASSMRRGVGTEAFF | TGTGCCAGTAGTATGCGCCGGGGAGTAGGCACTGAAGCTTTCTTT
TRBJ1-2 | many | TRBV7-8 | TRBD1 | CASSPQGAQALYGYTF | TGTGCCAGCAGCCCGCAGGGGGCTCAGGCACTCTATGGCTACACCTTC
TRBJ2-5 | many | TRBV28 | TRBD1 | CASSMDRVGETQYF | TGTGCCAGCAGTATGGACAGGGTTGGGGAGACCCAGTACTTC